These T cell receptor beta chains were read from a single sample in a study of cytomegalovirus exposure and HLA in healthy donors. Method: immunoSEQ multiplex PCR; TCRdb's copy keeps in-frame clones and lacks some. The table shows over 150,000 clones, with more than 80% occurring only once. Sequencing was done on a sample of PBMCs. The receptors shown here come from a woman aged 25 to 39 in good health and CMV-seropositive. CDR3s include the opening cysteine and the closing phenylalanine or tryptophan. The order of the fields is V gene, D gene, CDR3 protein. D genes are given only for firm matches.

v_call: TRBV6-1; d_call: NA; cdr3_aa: CASSGRGFNEKLFF
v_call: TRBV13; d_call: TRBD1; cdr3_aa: CASSLGQGPVNEQFF
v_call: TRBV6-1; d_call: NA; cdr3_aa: CASSESPAGVQETQYF
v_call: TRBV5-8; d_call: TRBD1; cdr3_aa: CASSLAGTGGDTEAFF
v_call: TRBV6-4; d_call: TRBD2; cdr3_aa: CASSDFGTRSSGELFF
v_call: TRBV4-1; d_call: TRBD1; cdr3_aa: CASRLAGTGPYEQYF
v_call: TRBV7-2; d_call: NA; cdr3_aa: CASSLGGYSYNEQFF
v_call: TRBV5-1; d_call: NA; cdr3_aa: CASSFYPSATTGELFF
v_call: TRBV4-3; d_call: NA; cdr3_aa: CASRGLGDRTQYF
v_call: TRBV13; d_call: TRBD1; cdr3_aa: CASSLVARAGGAPNYGYTF
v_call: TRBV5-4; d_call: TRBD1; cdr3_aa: CASSLTGTGGWDSPLHF
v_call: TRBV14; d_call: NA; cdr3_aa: CASSHALTGPSYNEQFF
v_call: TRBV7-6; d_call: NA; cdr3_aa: CASSLASAPYSEQFF
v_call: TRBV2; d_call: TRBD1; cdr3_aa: CASSHTQGAPNEQFF
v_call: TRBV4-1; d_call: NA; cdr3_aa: CASKKAGGGKLFF
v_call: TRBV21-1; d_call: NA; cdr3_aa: CASSGSGQSPLHF
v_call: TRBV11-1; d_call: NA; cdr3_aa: CASSPRVAAFTGELFF
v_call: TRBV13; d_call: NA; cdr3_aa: CASSLIGERPGDTQYF